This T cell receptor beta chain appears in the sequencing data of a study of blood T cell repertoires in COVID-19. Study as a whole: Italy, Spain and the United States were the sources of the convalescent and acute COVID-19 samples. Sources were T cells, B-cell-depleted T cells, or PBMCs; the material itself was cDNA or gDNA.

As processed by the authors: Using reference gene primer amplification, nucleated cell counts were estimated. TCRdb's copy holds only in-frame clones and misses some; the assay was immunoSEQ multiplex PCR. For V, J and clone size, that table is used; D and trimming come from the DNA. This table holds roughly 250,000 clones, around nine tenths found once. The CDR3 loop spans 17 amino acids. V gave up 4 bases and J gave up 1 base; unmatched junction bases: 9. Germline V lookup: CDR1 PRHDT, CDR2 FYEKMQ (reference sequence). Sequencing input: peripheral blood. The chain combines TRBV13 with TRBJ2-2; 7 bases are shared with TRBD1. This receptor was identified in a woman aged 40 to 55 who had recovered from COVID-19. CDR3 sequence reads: CASSSYAGTENTGELFF. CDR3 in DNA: TGTGCCAGCAGCTCCTACGCCGGGACAGAGAACACCGGGGAGCTGTTTTTT.